This T cell receptor beta chain is drawn from a study of T cell changes during pregnancy in multiple sclerosis. The CDR3 is made up of 14 amino acids. Germline CDR1 is SGHDN and CDR2 is FVKESK. V was trimmed by 3 bases and J by 3 bases, leaving 11 bases between them. The table came from immunoSEQ multiplex PCR; TCRdb's copy has only in-frame clones and leaves some out. The sample consists of about 45,000 clones, roughly 95% of them appearing once. This clone came up a few times. V gene TRBV14 combines with J gene TRBJ2-5; D is unclear. Sequenced here: peripheral blood, sampled in the second trimester of pregnancy. This sequence originates from a female donor with multiple sclerosis, enrolled in a pregnancy study. The CDR3, as DNA: TGTGCCAGCAGCCACCTAGGCATGGAAGAGACCCAGTACTTC. Encoded protein: CASSHLGMEETQYF.